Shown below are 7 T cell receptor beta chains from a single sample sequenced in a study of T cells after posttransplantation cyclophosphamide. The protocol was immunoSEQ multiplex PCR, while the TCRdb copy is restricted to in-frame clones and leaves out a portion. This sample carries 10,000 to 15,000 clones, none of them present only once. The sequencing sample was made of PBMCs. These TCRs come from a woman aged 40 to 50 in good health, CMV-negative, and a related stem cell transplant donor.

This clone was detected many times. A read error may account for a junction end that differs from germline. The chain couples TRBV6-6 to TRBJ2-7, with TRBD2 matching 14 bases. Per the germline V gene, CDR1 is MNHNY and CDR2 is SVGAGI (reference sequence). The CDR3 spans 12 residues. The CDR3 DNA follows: TGTGCCAGCAAAGGGGGACTAGCGGGGGAGGAATTC. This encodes CASKGGLAGEEF.

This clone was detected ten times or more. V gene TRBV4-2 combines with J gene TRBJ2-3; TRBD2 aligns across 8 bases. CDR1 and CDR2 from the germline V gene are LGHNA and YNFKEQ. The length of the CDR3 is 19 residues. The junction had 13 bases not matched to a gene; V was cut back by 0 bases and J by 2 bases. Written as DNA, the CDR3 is TGTGCCAGCAGCCAAGATCCGAGCGGGGGCCAGAAACCCACAGATACGCAGTATTTT. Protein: CASSQDPSGGQKPTDTQYF.

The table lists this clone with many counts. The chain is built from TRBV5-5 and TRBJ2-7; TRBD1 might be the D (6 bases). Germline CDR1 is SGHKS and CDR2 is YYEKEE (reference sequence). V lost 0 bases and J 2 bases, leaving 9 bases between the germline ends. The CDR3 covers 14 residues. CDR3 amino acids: CASSLGDRPYEQYF. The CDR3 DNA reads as TGTGCCAGCAGCTTGGGTGACAGGCCCTACGAGCAGTACTTC.

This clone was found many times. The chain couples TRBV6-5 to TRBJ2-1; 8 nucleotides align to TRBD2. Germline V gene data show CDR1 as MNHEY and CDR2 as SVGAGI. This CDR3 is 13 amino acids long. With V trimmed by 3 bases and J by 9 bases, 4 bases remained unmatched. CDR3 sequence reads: CASSYGLATEQFF. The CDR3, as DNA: TGTGCCAGCAGTTATGGACTAGCTACTGAGCAGTTCTTC.

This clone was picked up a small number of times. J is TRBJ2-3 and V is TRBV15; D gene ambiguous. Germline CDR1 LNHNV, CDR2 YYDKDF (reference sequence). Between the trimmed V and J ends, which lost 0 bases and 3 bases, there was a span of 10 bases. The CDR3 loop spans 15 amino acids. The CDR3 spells CATSRDGPGTDTQYF. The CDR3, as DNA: TGTGCCACCAGCAGAGATGGGCCTGGGACAGATACGCAGTATTTT.

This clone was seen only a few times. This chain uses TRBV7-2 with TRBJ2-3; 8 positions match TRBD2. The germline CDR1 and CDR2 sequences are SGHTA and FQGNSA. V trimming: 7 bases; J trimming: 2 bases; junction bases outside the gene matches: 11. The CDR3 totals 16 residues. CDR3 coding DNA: TGTGCCAGCACCAGACCCCCAGCGGGGGACACAGATACGCAGTATTTT. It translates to CASTRPPAGDTDTQYF.

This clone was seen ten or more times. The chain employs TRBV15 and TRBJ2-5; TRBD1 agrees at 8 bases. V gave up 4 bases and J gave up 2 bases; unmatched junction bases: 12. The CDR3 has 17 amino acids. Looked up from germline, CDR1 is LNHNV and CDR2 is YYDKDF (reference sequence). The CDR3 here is CATSNRGVRGQQETQYF. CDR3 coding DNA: TGTGCCACCAGCAACAGGGGGGTTCGAGGACAGCAAGAGACCCAGTACTTC.